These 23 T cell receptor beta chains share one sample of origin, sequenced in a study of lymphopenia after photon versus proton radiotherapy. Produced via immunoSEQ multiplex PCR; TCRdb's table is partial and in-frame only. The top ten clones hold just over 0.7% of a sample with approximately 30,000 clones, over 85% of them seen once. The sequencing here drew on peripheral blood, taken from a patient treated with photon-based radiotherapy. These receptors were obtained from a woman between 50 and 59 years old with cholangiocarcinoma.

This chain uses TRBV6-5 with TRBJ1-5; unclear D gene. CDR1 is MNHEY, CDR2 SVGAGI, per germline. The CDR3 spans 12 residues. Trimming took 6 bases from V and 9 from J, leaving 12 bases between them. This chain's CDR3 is CASRPTTGPQHF. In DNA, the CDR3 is TGTGCCAGCAGGCCGACCACTGGGCCCCAGCATTTT.

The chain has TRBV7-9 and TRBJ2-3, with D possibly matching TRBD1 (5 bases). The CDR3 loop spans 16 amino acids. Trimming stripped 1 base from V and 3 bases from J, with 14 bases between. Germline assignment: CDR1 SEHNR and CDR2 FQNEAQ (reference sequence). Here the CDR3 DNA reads TGTGCCAGCAGCTTAGTAGCAGGGTTGAAAACAGATACGCAGTATTTT. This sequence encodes CASSLVAGLKTDTQYF.

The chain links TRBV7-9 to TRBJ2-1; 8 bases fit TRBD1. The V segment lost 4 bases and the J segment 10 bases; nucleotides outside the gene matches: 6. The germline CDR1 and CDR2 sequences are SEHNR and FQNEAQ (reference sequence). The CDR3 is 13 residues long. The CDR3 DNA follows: TGTGCCAGCAGCTCCAGGGGGCCGGAGGAGCAGTTCTTC. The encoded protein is CASSSRGPEEQFF.

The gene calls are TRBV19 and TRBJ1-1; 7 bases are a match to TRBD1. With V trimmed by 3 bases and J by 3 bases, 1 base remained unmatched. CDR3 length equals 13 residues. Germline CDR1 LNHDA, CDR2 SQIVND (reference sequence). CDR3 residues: CASSIDRDTEAFF. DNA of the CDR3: TGTGCCAGTAGTATTGACAGGGACACTGAAGCTTTCTTT.

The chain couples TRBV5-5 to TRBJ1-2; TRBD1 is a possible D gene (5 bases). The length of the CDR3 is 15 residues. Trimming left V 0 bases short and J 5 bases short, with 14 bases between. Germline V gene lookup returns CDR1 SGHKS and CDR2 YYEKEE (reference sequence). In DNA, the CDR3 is TGTGCCAGCAGCTTGGGCCTACCCGGGGGTTATGGCTACACCTTC. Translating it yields CASSLGLPGGYGYTF.

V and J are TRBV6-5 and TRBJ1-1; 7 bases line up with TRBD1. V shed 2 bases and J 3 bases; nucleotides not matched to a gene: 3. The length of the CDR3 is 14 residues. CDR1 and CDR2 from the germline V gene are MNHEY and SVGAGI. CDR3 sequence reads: CASSYGQAYTEAFF. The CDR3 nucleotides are TGTGCCAGCAGTTACGGACAGGCTTACACTGAAGCTTTCTTT.

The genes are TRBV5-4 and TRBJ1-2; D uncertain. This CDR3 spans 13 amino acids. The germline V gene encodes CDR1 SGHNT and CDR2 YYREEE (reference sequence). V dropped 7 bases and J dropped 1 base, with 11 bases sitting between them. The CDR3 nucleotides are TGTGCCAGCCCCCTGTCTATTAACTATGGCTACACCTTC. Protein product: CASPLSINYGYTF. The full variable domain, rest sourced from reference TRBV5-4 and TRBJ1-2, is ETGVTQSPTHLIKTRGQQVTLRCSSQSGHNTVSWYQQALGQGPQFIFQYYREEENGRGNFPPRFSGLQFPNYSSELNVNALELDDSALYLCASPLSINYGYTFGSGTRLTVV.

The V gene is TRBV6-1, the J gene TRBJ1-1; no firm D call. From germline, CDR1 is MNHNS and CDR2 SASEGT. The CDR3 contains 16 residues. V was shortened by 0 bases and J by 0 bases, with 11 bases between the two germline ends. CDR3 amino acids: CASSEAQVRVNTEAFF. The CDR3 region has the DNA TGTGCCAGCAGTGAAGCGCAGGTCAGAGTGAACACTGAAGCTTTCTTT.

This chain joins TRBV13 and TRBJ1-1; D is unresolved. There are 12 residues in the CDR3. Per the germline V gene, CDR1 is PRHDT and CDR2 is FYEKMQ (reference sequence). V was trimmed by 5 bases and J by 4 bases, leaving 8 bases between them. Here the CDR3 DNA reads TGTGCCAGCAGCCGAACTCCCACTGAAGCTTTCTTT. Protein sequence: CASSRTPTEAFF.

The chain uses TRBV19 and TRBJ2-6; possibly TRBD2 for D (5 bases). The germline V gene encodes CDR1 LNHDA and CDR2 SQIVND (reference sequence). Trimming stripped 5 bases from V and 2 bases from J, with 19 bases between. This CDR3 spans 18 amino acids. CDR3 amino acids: CASSPAQRMGTGANVLTF. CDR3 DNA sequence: TGTGCCAGTAGTCCGGCGCAGCGGATGGGAACTGGGGCCAACGTCCTGACTTTC.

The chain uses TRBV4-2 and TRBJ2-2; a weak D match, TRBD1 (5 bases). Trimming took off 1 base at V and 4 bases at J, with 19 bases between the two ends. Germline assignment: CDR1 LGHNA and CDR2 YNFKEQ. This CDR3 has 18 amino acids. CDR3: CASSQGVLQGAGTGELFF. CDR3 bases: TGTGCCAGCAGCCAAGGGGTCCTGCAGGGTGCCGGCACCGGGGAGCTGTTTTTT.

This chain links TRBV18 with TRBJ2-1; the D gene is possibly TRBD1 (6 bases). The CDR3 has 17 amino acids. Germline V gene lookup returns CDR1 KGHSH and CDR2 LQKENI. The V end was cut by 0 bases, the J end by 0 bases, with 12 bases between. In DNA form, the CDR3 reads TGTGCCAGCTCACCACCAATTACAGGGAGCTCCTACAATGAGCAGTTCTTC. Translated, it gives CASSPPITGSSYNEQFF.

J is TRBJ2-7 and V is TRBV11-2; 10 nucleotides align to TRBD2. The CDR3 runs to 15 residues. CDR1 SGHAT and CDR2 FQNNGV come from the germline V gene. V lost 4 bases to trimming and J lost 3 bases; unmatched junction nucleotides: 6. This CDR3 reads CASSSALAGVYEQYF. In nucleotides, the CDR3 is TGTGCCAGCAGCTCCGCGCTAGCGGGGGTCTACGAGCAGTACTTC.

The CDR3 loop reads CASSQDEWYGYTF. The CDR3 DNA reads TGCGCCAGCAGCCAAGATGAATGGTATGGCTACACCTTC. The chain has TRBV4-3 and TRBJ1-2; D is undetermined. This CDR3 is 13 amino acids long. V dropped 0 bases and J dropped 5 bases, with 7 bases sitting between them. The germline gives CDR1 LGHNA, CDR2 YSLEER.

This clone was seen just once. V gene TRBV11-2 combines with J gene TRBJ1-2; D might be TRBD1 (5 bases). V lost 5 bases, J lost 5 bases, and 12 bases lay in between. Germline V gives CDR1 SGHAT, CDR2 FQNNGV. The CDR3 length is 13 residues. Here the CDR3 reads CASSPDTGYGYTF. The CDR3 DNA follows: TGTGCCAGCAGCCCGGACACGGGATATGGCTACACCTTC.

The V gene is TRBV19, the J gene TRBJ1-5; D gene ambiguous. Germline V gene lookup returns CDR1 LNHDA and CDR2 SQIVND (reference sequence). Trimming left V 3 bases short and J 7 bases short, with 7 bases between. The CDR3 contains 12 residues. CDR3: CASSINTQPQHF. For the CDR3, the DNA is TGTGCCAGTAGTATCAACACGCAGCCCCAGCATTTT. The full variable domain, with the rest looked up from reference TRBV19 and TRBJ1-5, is DGGITQSPKYLFRKEGQNVTLSCEQNLNHDAMYWYRQDPGQGLRLIYYSQIVNDFQKGDIAEGYSVSREKKESFPLTVTSAQKNPTAFYLCASSINTQPQHFGDGTRLSIL.

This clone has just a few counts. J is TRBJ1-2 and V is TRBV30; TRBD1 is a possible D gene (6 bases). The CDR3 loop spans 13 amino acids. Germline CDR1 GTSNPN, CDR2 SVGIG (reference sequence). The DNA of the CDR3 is TGTACGCTTAGTAGAGACAGGCCCTATGGCTACACCTTC. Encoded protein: CTLSRDRPYGYTF.

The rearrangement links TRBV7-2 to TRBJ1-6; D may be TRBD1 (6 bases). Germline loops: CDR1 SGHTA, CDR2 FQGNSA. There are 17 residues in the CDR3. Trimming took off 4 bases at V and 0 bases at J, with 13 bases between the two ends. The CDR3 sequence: CASSSTGLSSYNSPLHF. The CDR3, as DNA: TGTGCCAGCAGCTCAACAGGGTTGAGCTCCTATAATTCACCCCTCCACTTT.

The CDR3 nucleotides read TGTGCCTGGAAAGCCGGTCATAGCAATCAGCCCCAGCATTTT. Amino acid sequence: CAWKAGHSNQPQHF. V usage is TRBV30 and J usage is TRBJ1-5; no clear D. Per germline, CDR1 GTSNPN and CDR2 SVGIG (reference sequence). Deletions cut 4 bases from V and 0 bases from J, with 10 bases between. The CDR3 has 14 amino acids.

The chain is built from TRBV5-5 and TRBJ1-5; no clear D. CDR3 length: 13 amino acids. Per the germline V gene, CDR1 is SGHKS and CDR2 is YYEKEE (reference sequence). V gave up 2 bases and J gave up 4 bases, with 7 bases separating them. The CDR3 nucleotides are TGTGCCAGCAGCTTCGGTGGGAATCAGCCCCAGCATTTT. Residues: CASSFGGNQPQHF.

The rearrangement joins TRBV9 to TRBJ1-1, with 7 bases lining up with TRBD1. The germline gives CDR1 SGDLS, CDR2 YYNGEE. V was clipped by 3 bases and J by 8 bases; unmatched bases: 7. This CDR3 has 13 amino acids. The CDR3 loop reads CASSGTTGREAFF. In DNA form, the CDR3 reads TGTGCCAGCAGCGGGACGACAGGGCGAGAAGCTTTCTTT.

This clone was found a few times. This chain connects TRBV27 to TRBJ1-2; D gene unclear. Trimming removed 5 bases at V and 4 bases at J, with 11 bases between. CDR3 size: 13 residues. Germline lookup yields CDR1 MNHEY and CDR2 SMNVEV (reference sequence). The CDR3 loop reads CASSRRGFYGYTF. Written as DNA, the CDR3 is TGTGCCAGCAGTAGGCGAGGATTCTATGGCTACACCTTC.

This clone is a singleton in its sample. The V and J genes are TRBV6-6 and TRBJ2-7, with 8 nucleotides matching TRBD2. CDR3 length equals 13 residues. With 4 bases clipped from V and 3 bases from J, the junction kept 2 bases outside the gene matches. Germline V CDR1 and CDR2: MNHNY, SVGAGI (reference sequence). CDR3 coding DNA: TGTGCCAGCAGTTCGGGACTAGGCTACGAGCAGTACTTC. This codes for CASSSGLGYEQYF.